The 25 T cell receptor beta chains reported below all come from one sample, sequenced in a study of cytomegalovirus exposure and HLA in healthy donors. Sequencing was performed with immunoSEQ multiplex PCR; in TCRdb, only in-frame clones are kept and a portion is missing. The sample lists some 130,000 clones; 85% to 90% were seen once. The sample taken for sequencing was PBMCs. The receptors come from a woman aged 18 to 35 in good health and CMV-seronegative.

The DNA for the CDR3 is TGTGCCAGCAGACGAACCCCCGTGCTATACAATGAGCAGTTCTTC. Translating it yields CASRRTPVLYNEQFF. The gene calls are TRBV6-5 and TRBJ2-1, with D unresolved. The CDR3 extends over 15 amino acids. From germline, CDR1 is MNHEY and CDR2 SVGAGI. The ends were cut back, 6 bases at V and 4 bases at J, with 16 bases in the middle.

The gene calls are TRBV6-6 and TRBJ2-7; 13 bases are shared with TRBD2. V gave up 4 bases and J gave up 5 bases; unmatched junction bases: 8. Looked up from germline, CDR1 is MNHNY and CDR2 is SVGAGI (reference sequence). The CDR3 spans 16 residues. This chain's CDR3 is CASSSPGLAGFHEQYF. The CDR3 DNA sequence: TGTGCCAGCAGTTCACCGGGACTAGCGGGGTTCCACGAGCAGTACTTC.

The gene calls are TRBV7-9 and TRBJ2-7; the D is unclear. The CDR3 spans 14 residues. Trimming took off 3 bases at V and 3 bases at J, with 12 bases between the two ends. The germline V gene encodes CDR1 SEHNR and CDR2 FQNEAQ (reference sequence). CDR3 amino acids: CASSLSQKNYEQYF. CDR3 DNA sequence: TGTGCCAGCAGCTTGTCACAGAAGAACTACGAGCAGTACTTC.

The V and J genes are TRBV11-3 and TRBJ2-2; 10 nucleotides agree with TRBD2. The CDR3 has 15 residues. Trimming at V came to 5 bases and at J to 3 bases, leaving 3 bases not matched to a gene. The germline V gene encodes CDR1 SGHNT and CDR2 YENEEA. CDR3 sequence (DNA): TGTGCCAGCAGCGGTAGCGGGGGGTACACCGGGGAGCTGTTTTTT. Protein sequence: CASSGSGGYTGELFF.

A single count supports this clone. The chain combines TRBV5-1 with TRBJ1-3; D possibly corresponds to TRBD1 (6 bases). The CDR3 totals 14 residues. Germline assignment: CDR1 SGHRS and CDR2 YFSETQ. V was pared by 4 bases and J by 4 bases, with 12 bases between. CDR3 region: CASSPQGDGNTIYF. In DNA, the CDR3 is TGCGCCAGCAGCCCACAGGGAGACGGAAACACCATATATTTT.

The chain combines TRBV14 with TRBJ1-4; TRBD1 is a possible D gene (6 bases). The CDR3 contains 14 residues. The germline CDR1 and CDR2 sequences are SGHDN and FVKESK. Deletions cut 4 bases from V and 8 bases from J, with 14 bases between. In DNA, the CDR3 is TGTGCCAGCAGCCCGAGGACAGCCGGGGAAAAACTGTTTTTT. Translating gives CASSPRTAGEKLFF.

V is TRBV5-6 and J is TRBJ1-1, with 9 nucleotides matching TRBD1. Trimming at V came to 3 bases and at J to 10 bases, leaving 16 bases not matched to a gene. The CDR3 spans 16 residues. The germline V gene has CDR1 SGHDT and CDR2 YYEEEE. The CDR3 loop reads CASSSLITGQGLSAFF. For the CDR3, the DNA is TGTGCCAGCAGCTCTCTGATCACGGGACAGGGTCTTTCAGCTTTCTTT.

The rearrangement uses TRBV5-4 and TRBJ2-1; 16 bases line up with TRBD2. V shed 4 bases and J 9 bases; nucleotides not matched to a gene: 7. CDR1 and CDR2 (germline): SGHNT, YYREEE (reference sequence). CDR3 length equals 16 residues. DNA of the CDR3: TGTGCCAGCAGCCCAGGGACTAGCGGGGGGGCACTTGAGCAGTTCTTC. Its translation: CASSPGTSGGALEQFF. Full variable domain (missing parts from reference TRBV5-4 and TRBJ2-1): ETGVTQSPTHLIKTRGQQVTLRCSSQSGHNTVSWYQQALGQGPQFIFQYYREEENGRGNFPPRFSGLQFPNYSSELNVNALELDDSALYLCASSPGTSGGALEQFFGPGTRLTVL.

The chain links TRBV7-9 to TRBJ1-1; D may be TRBD1 (5 bases). CDR1 is SEHNR and CDR2 is FQNEAQ in the germline V gene (reference sequence). Trimming removed 2 bases from V and 6 bases from J, with 13 bases in between. The CDR3 has 14 residues. In DNA, the CDR3 is TGTGCCAGCAGCTTAATCTGGGGCACGGCTGAAGCTTTCTTT. Amino acid sequence: CASSLIWGTAEAFF.

The chain is built from TRBV9 and TRBJ2-5; 7 bases map to TRBD1. Germline V gene data show CDR1 as SGDLS and CDR2 as YYNGEE. V was pared by 0 bases and J by 0 bases, with 5 bases of the junction left unmatched. The CDR3 contains 16 residues. As DNA, the CDR3 is TGTGCCAGCAGCGTAGCGGCAGGGGGATACCAAGAGACCCAGTACTTC. Amino acids: CASSVAAGGYQETQYF.

This clone was counted once. V usage is TRBV4-1 and J usage is TRBJ2-7; D may be TRBD1 (5 bases). The CDR3 has 16 residues. Germline CDR1 is MGHRA and CDR2 is YSYEKL. The V and J ends lost 4 bases and 3 bases respectively, with 19 bases between them. The CDR3 protein is CASSPKAGQGHYEQYF. The CDR3 DNA sequence: TGCGCCAGCAGCCCAAAGGCTGGTCAGGGCCACTACGAGCAGTACTTC.

This clone was found a few times. The chain uses TRBV7-3 and TRBJ1-1; D is unresolved. V was pared by 4 bases and J by 0 bases, with 9 bases between. The CDR3 is 14 residues long. The germline CDR1 and CDR2 sequences are SGHTA and FQGTGA. The CDR3 sequence: CASSSRYLNTEAFF. Here the CDR3 DNA reads TGTGCCAGCAGCTCGCGTTACTTGAACACTGAAGCTTTCTTT.

The CDR3 loop reads CASSQGTSYYNEQFF. The CDR3 DNA follows: TGTGCCAGCAGCCAAGGGACTAGTTACTACAATGAGCAGTTCTTC. V and J are TRBV14 and TRBJ2-1, with TRBD2 identical over 7 bases. This CDR3 spans 15 amino acids. The ends lost 1 base at V and 3 bases at J; junction bases unmatched: 3. Germline V gene sequence: CDR1 SGHDN, CDR2 FVKESK.

The chain couples TRBV4-1 to TRBJ1-5; D unclear. The CDR3 loop spans 13 amino acids. The V gene's germline CDR1 is MGHRA and CDR2 YSYEKL. V lost 0 bases, J lost 6 bases, and 6 bases lay in between. The CDR3 DNA follows: TGCGCCAGCAGCCAAGAGGTCGGTCAGCCCCAGCATTTT. It specifies CASSQEVGQPQHF.

This chain joins TRBV6-5 and TRBJ2-7; 8 positions match TRBD2. V trimming: 7 bases; J trimming: 1 base; junction bases outside the gene matches: 6. The CDR3 covers 14 residues. CDR1 MNHEY and CDR2 SVGAGI come from the germline V gene. This CDR3 reads CASTKRGGSYEQYF. In nucleotides, the CDR3 is TGTGCCAGCACCAAACGGGGGGGATCCTACGAGCAGTACTTC.

V usage is TRBV7-9 and J usage is TRBJ2-2, with a possible D match to TRBD2 (6 bases). V lost 5 bases and J 7 bases, leaving 17 bases between the germline ends. CDR1 and CDR2 from the germline V gene are SEHNR and FQNEAQ (reference sequence). There are 15 residues in the CDR3. The CDR3 sequence: CASSAGGTHGGELFF. The CDR3 nucleotides are TGTGCCAGCAGCGCTGGAGGGACCCACGGCGGGGAGCTGTTTTTT.

The rearrangement links TRBV4-2 to TRBJ1-2; D not resolved. The CDR3 extends over 18 amino acids. Germline V lookup: CDR1 LGHNA, CDR2 YNFKEQ. Deletions cut 4 bases from V and 0 bases from J, with 21 bases between. CDR3 sequence reads: CASSPLLLSTGSNYGYTF. DNA for the CDR3: TGTGCCAGCAGCCCTTTGTTGCTCTCAACTGGTTCTAACTATGGCTACACCTTC.

This clone was seen a few times. The V and J genes are TRBV5-1 and TRBJ1-6, with D possibly matching TRBD1 (6 bases). Germline V gene sequence: CDR1 SGHRS, CDR2 YFSETQ. The germline V and J ends were trimmed by 0 bases and 9 bases, with 10 bases remaining between them. This CDR3 has 14 amino acids. In DNA, the CDR3 is TGCGCCAGCAGCTTGGCCGGCAGGGGTTCACCCCTCCACTTT. Its translation is CASSLAGRGSPLHF. Looking up the rest from reference TRBV5-1 and TRBJ1-6 gives the full variable domain: KAGVTQTPRYLIKTRGQQVTLSCSPISGHRSVSWYQQTPGQGLQFLFEYFSETQRNKGNFPGRFSGRQFSNSRSEMNVSTLELGDSALYLCASSLAGRGSPLHFGNGTRLTVT.

V and J are TRBV5-6 and TRBJ1-2, with 7 positions matching TRBD1. The germline gives CDR1 SGHDT, CDR2 YYEEEE. The CDR3 runs to 18 residues. V gave up 6 bases and J gave up 8 bases; unmatched junction bases: 25. CDR3 loop: CASTLNRGLSVGGGGYTF. The CDR3 DNA follows: TGTGCCAGCACCCTAAACAGGGGCCTATCTGTTGGGGGAGGAGGCTACACCTTC.

The chain recombines TRBV6-5 with TRBJ1-2; maybe TRBD1 (5 bases). Looked up from germline, CDR1 is MNHEY and CDR2 is SVGAGI. The V gene lost 5 bases and the J gene lost 2 bases, with 12 bases spanning the gap. This CDR3 spans 14 amino acids. The CDR3 nucleotides are TGTGCCAGCAGTCCCTTTTCAGGGAACTATGGCTACACCTTC. Translation: CASSPFSGNYGYTF.

V gene TRBV5-5 combines with J gene TRBJ2-3; 9 nucleotides align to TRBD2. V shed 4 bases, J shed 2 bases, and the junction held 8 bases outside the gene matches. CDR3 length: 16 amino acids. Germline-derived CDR1 and CDR2 are SGHKS and YYEKEE (reference sequence). CDR3 DNA sequence: TGTGCCAGCAGCCTAGCGGGGTACTACAACACAGATACGCAGTATTTT. Residues: CASSLAGYYNTDTQYF.

The chain has TRBV7-3 and TRBJ1-1; no definite D call. V lost 2 bases and J lost 5, with 18 bases in between. Germline loops: CDR1 SGHTA, CDR2 FQGTGA. The CDR3 length is 16 residues. DNA for the CDR3: TGTGCCAGCAGCTTAGTGCTCGAGGGTCGGAGGACTGAAGCTTTCTTT. Its protein product is CASSLVLEGRRTEAFF.

V and J are TRBV5-1 and TRBJ2-2, with TRBD2 identical over 7 bases. This CDR3 is 16 amino acids long. V lost 4 bases and J lost 1; bases outside the gene matches: 7. CDR1 is SGHRS and CDR2 is YFSETQ in the germline V gene. The CDR3 DNA sequence: TGCGCCAGCAGCCGGGGGGTAGCGGGGAACACCGGGGAGCTGTTTTTT. Translating gives CASSRGVAGNTGELFF.

The chain has TRBV9 and TRBJ2-7, with 14 bases that match TRBD2. This CDR3 comprises 15 residues. Germline CDR1 is SGDLS and CDR2 is YYNGEE. Trimming at V came to 4 bases and at J to 5 bases, leaving 5 bases not matched to a gene. The CDR3 DNA sequence: TGTGCCAGCAGCATCGGGACTAGCGGGGGTGACGAGCAGTACTTC. It translates to CASSIGTSGGDEQYF.

The V gene is TRBV4-1, the J gene TRBJ2-2; D is uncertain. The germline CDR1 and CDR2 sequences are MGHRA and YSYEKL. The V end lost 4 bases, the J end lost 9 bases, and 21 bases lay between the germline ends. The length of the CDR3 is 16 residues. CDR3 amino acids: CASSPGAGIKHRELFF. The CDR3 DNA sequence: TGCGCCAGCAGCCCGGGTGCCGGAATTAAACACCGGGAGCTGTTTTTT.